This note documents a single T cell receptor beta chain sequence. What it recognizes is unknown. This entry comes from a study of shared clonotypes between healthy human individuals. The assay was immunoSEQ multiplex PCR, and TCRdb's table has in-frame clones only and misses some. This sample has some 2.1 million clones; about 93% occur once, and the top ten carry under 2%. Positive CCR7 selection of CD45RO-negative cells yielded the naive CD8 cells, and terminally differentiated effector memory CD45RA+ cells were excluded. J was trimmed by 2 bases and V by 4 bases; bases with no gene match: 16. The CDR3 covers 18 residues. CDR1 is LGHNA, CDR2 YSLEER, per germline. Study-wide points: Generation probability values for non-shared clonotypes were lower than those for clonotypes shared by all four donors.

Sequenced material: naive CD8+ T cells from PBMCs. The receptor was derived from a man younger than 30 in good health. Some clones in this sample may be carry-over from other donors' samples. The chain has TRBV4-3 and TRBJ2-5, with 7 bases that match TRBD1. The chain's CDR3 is CASSRGVRQGGGQETQYF. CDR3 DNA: TGCGCCAGCAGCCGGGGAGTAAGACAGGGTGGAGGACAAGAGACCCAGTACTTC.